Sequencing of this TCR beta chain was carried out in a study of identical twins. Study results and limitations: For out-of-frame beta sequences, excess twin sharing was weaker.

On this clonotype: Its specificity is not known.

Germline CDR1 is MNHNS and CDR2 is SASEGT. The CDR3 sequence is 16 residues long. With 4 bases clipped from V and 7 bases from J, the junction kept 11 bases outside the gene matches. MiXCR was run by TCRdb on the 5' RACE reads, yielding one entry per CDR3 protein. The sample lists around 510,000 distinct CDR3 sequences, over 11% occurring once. Healthy Caucasians made up all donors. These data also featured in a second study, about yellow fever vaccine responses in identical twins.

Input material: CD4+ T cells sorted from blood. The sequence was collected from a woman aged 18-29 years in good health. The chain links TRBV6-1 to TRBJ2-4, with TRBD1 matching over 9 bases. The CDR3 region has the DNA TGTGCCAGCAGTGCATTCCCCGGGACAGGGAGGAACATTCAGTACTTC. As protein: CASSAFPGTGRNIQYF.